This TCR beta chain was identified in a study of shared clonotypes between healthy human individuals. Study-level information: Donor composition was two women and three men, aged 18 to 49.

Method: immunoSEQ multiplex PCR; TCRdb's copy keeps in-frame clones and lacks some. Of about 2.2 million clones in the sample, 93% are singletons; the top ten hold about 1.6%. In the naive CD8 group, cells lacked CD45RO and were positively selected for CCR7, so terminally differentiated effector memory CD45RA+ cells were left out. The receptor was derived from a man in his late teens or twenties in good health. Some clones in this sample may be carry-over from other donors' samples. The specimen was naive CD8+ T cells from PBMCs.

CDR3 amino acids: CASSLAGGRDYGYTF. The CDR3, as DNA: TGTGCCAGCAGCTTAGCCGGGGGGCGAGACTATGGCTACACCTTC. The V call is TRBV7-6, the J call TRBJ1-2; a weak D match, TRBD1 (6 bases). Per the germline V gene, CDR1 is SGHVS and CDR2 is FNYEAQ. V lost 0 bases and J 3 bases, leaving 11 bases between the germline ends. This CDR3 is 15 amino acids long.